This passage covers 27 T cell receptor beta chains from one sample sequenced in a study of blood T cell repertoires in COVID-19 (TCRdb year 2020). Libraries were prepared through the immunoSEQ multiplex PCR assay. TCRdb re-hosts the immuneACCESS table, in-frame sequences only. Its copies lack some clones; in the studies checked, an unresolved V gene accounts for under half of them, and the cause for the rest is not known. This sample lists 110,000 or so clones; about 87% were detected once. Clones ranked in the top ten supply 6% to 7% of the sample. The sequenced sample consisted of peripheral blood. The receptors come from a woman aged 45 to 65 with acute or convalescent COVID-19.

The V call is TRBV19, the J call TRBJ2-4; TRBD1 is a possible D gene (5 bases). CDR1 is LNHDA and CDR2 is SQIVND in the germline V gene (reference sequence). The CDR3 is 14 residues long. Trimming cost V 3 bases and J 0 bases, with 6 bases left between them. In nucleotides, the CDR3 is TGTGCCAGTAGTATGACAGTAGCCAAAAACATTCAGTACTTC. Protein product: CASSMTVAKNIQYF.

The CDR3 protein is CASSFGQGVGQPQHF. The CDR3 DNA is TGTGCCAGCAGCTTTGGACAGGGGGTGGGTCAGCCCCAGCATTTT. The rearrangement links TRBV3-1 (or the pseudogene TRBV3-2) to TRBJ1-5; 10 nucleotides line up with TRBD1. The CDR3 length is 15 residues. The ends lost 5 bases at V and 6 bases at J; junction bases unmatched: 7. The germline V gene has CDR1 LGHDT and CDR2 YNNKEL (reference sequence).

CDR3 loop: CASGNLDRAHEQYF. The CDR3 DNA follows: TGTGCTAGTGGTAACCTGGACAGGGCCCACGAGCAGTACTTC. V and J are TRBV12-5 and TRBJ2-7, with TRBD1 matching over 8 bases. The CDR3 covers 14 residues. J gave up 5 bases and V 5 bases, and 8 bases lay outside the gene matches. Germline V lookup: CDR1 LGHNT, CDR2 FRNRAP.

The rearrangement joins TRBV28 to TRBJ2-6; D may be TRBD1 (5 bases). Trimming shortened V by 5 bases and J by 6 bases, and 11 bases separated the two germline ends. Germline CDR1 MDHEN, CDR2 SYDVKM. The CDR3 sequence is 14 residues long. The CDR3, as DNA: TGTGCCAGCAGTCCTGGGGCTGTGGCCAACGTCCTGACTTTC. This sequence encodes CASSPGAVANVLTF.

The chain is built from TRBV20-1 and TRBJ1-4; D uncertain. Germline-derived CDR1 and CDR2 are DFQATT and SNEGSKA (reference sequence). Trimming took 3 bases from V and 0 from J, leaving 8 bases between them. The CDR3 totals 14 residues. CDR3 coding DNA: TGCAGTGCTAGTCGAGGTGCAACTAATGAAAAACTGTTTTTT. It encodes CSASRGATNEKLFF.

This sequence joins TRBV7-3 and TRBJ1-2, with D unresolved. This CDR3 contains 13 residues. Trimming took 4 bases from V and 2 from J, leaving 8 bases between them. Germline CDR1 SGHTA, CDR2 FQGTGA. CDR3 amino acids: CASSSHGNYGYTF. The DNA of the CDR3 is TGTGCCAGCAGCTCCCACGGGAACTATGGCTACACCTTC.

The chain joins TRBV5-1 to TRBJ1-1; D gene uncertain. There are 15 residues in the CDR3. V lost 0 bases and J lost 1, with 10 bases in between. CDR1 and CDR2 from the germline V gene are SGHRS and YFSETQ. CDR3 DNA: TGCGCCAGCAGCTTGGAGGGAGGGCAGAACACTGAAGCTTTCTTT. Encoded protein: CASSLEGGQNTEAFF. The full variable domain, in which reference TRBV5-1 and TRBJ1-1 provide the parts outside the CDR3, is KAGVTQTPRYLIKTRGQQVTLSCSPISGHRSVSWYQQTPGQGLQFLFEYFSETQRNKGNFPGRFSGRQFSNSRSEMNVSTLELGDSALYLCASSLEGGQNTEAFFGQGTRLTVV.

V is TRBV4-2 and J is TRBJ1-4, with 9 nucleotides matching TRBD1. The CDR3 is made up of 16 amino acids. Germline trimming cut 6 bases from V and 0 bases from J; bases unmatched to any gene: 5. Germline values: CDR1 LGHNA, CDR2 YNFKEQ. CDR3 coding DNA: TGTGCCAGCAGGGGGACAGGGCTTGCAACTAATGAAAAACTGTTTTTT. This encodes CASRGTGLATNEKLFF.

The rearrangement uses TRBV5-1 and TRBJ1-1, with 7 bases that match TRBD1. The CDR3 has 20 amino acids. Per germline, CDR1 SGHRS and CDR2 YFSETQ. V was pared by 2 bases and J by 0 bases, with 19 bases of the junction left unmatched. The CDR3 region is CASSFLPRGTAGGLNTEAFF. CDR3 sequence (DNA): TGCGCCAGCAGCTTCCTACCCAGGGGGACGGCGGGAGGCTTGAACACTGAAGCTTTCTTT.

The rearrangement uses TRBV21-1 and TRBJ1-1. TRBV21-1 is noted as a pseudogene. This CDR3 comprises 18 residues. DNA of the CDR3: TGTGCCAGCAGCAAGGGACGCAGTGGCGGGGGAACCTGGACTGAAGCTTTCTTT. Translated: CASSKGRSGGGTWTEAFF.

The chain is built from TRBV28 and TRBJ2-1, with no clear D. V gave up 3 bases and J gave up 10 bases, with 10 bases separating them. This CDR3 comprises 12 residues. Germline lookup yields CDR1 MDHEN and CDR2 SYDVKM. The CDR3 region is CASSFVQSEQFF. The CDR3 DNA is TGTGCCAGCAGTTTCGTCCAGTCGGAGCAGTTCTTC.

The rearrangement joins TRBV28 to TRBJ1-2; D unresolved. The germline V gene encodes CDR1 MDHEN and CDR2 SYDVKM. The V end lost 2 bases, the J end lost 0 bases, and 7 bases lay between the germline ends. The CDR3 extends over 14 amino acids. The CDR3 nucleotides are TGTGCCAGCAGTTTAACAGATTCTAACTATGGCTACACCTTC. It translates to CASSLTDSNYGYTF.

The rearrangement links TRBV2 to TRBJ1-5; 7 positions match TRBD1. CDR1 and CDR2 from the germline V gene are SNHLY and FYNNEI. CDR3 length: 13 residues. The J segment lost 4 bases and the V segment lost 4 bases, leaving 1 base of the junction unmatched. CDR3 in DNA: TGTGCCAGCAGTGGACAGGGTAATCAGCCCCAGCATTTT. It yields the protein CASSGQGNQPQHF.

This clone appeared a few times. The chain has TRBV6-5 and TRBJ1-1; D might be TRBD1 (6 bases). Trimming removed 7 bases from V and 0 bases from J, with 15 bases in between. The germline V gene has CDR1 MNHEY and CDR2 SVGAGI. CDR3 length equals 15 residues. The CDR3 here is CASTNLGQMNTEAFF. The CDR3 bases are TGTGCCAGCACAAACCTAGGACAGATGAACACTGAAGCTTTCTTT.

The chain is built from TRBV6-5 and TRBJ1-6; D is unclear. The V gene's germline CDR1 is MNHEY and CDR2 SVGAGI. The CDR3 is 15 amino acids. The germline V and J ends were trimmed by 2 bases and 7 bases, with 12 bases remaining between them. In nucleotides, the CDR3 is TGTGCCAGCAGTTACAGGGAGGCCAAGAATTCACCCCTCCACTTT. Translation: CASSYREAKNSPLHF.

The rearrangement uses TRBV14 and TRBJ2-3; 8 nucleotides match TRBD2. The CDR3 consists of 16 residues. V shed 0 bases, J shed 4 bases, and the junction held 6 bases outside the gene matches. The germline CDR1 and CDR2 sequences are SGHDN and FVKESK. DNA of the CDR3: TGTGCCAGCAGCCAAGATACGGGGGGGGAGGCAGATACGCAGTATTTT. Translated, it gives CASSQDTGGEADTQYF.

CDR3 in DNA: TGTGCCAGCAGCCCCTCGGGACACTTGAACACTGAAGCTTTCTTT. Its translation is CASSPSGHLNTEAFF. This sequence joins TRBV3-1 (or the pseudogene TRBV3-2) and TRBJ1-1; weak D call: TRBD1 (6 bases). Trimming removed 4 bases at V and 0 bases at J, with 12 bases between. The CDR3 covers 15 residues. CDR1 is LGHDT, CDR2 YNNKEL, per germline (reference sequence).

This chain links TRBV24-1 with TRBJ1-5; 7 bases are shared with TRBD1. The V and J ends lost 3 bases and 5 bases, in that order; junction bases with no gene match: 3. CDR3 size: 14 residues. CDR1 is KGHDR, CDR2 SFDVKD, per germline. CDR3 sequence reads: CATSDDRVHQPQHF. CDR3 bases: TGTGCCACCAGTGATGACAGGGTGCATCAGCCCCAGCATTTT.

This clone was seen only a few times. V usage is TRBV18 and J usage is TRBJ1-5, with TRBD1 identical over 8 bases. V lost 6 bases, J lost 6 bases, and 7 bases stayed unmatched. Germline V gives CDR1 KGHSH, CDR2 LQKENI. CDR3 size: 14 residues. CDR3 in DNA: TGTGCCAGCTCCCCCAACAGGGGGACTCAGCCCCAGCATTTT. Its translation is CASSPNRGTQPQHF. Complete variable domain (other parts from reference TRBV18 and TRBJ1-5): NAGVMQNPRHLVRRRGQEARLRCSPMKGHSHVYWYRQLPEEGLKFMVYLQKENIIDESGMPKERFSAEFPKEGPSILRIQQVVRGDSAAYFCASSPNRGTQPQHFGDGTRLSIL.

The CDR3 here is CASSLTGGAVTGELFF. The CDR3 coding sequence is TGTGCCAGCAGCTTGACAGGGGGCGCGGTCACCGGGGAGCTGTTTTTT. The chain couples TRBV7-3 to TRBJ2-2; 10 positions agree with TRBD1. The CDR3 sequence is 16 residues long. The V gene end was trimmed by 3 bases and the J gene end by 4 bases; junction bases not matched to a gene: 5. Germline V CDR1 and CDR2: SGHTA, FQGTGA.

The gene calls are TRBV25-1 and TRBJ2-5; 13 nucleotides line up with TRBD2. The germline CDR1 and CDR2 sequences are MGHDK and SYGVNS. The CDR3 totals 16 residues. V dropped 6 bases and J dropped 4; count of bases not matched to a gene: 8. The CDR3 nucleotides are TGTGCCAGCAGGGAGAGGCGGACTAGCGGGGGAGAGACCCAGTACTTC. Its translation is CASRERRTSGGETQYF.

This clone was detected only once. V is TRBV19 and J is TRBJ2-3, with 9 bases lining up with TRBD1. CDR3 length: 15 residues. CDR1 is LNHDA, CDR2 SQIVND, per germline (reference sequence). The V gene end was trimmed by 5 bases and the J gene end by 1 base; junction bases not matched to a gene: 4. DNA of the CDR3: TGTGCCAGTAGTCCGTGGGACAGGGGCACAGATACGCAGTATTTT. Protein: CASSPWDRGTDTQYF. The full variable domain, rest sourced from reference TRBV19 and TRBJ2-3, is DGGITQSPKYLFRKEGQNVTLSCEQNLNHDAMYWYRQDPGQGLRLIYYSQIVNDFQKGDIAEGYSVSREKKESFPLTVTSAQKNPTAFYLCASSPWDRGTDTQYFGPGTRLTVL.

In nucleotides, the CDR3 is TGTGCCAGCAGTTACTCGATCAGGGCTGATTCACCCCTCCACTTT. It yields the protein CASSYSIRADSPLHF. This chain joins TRBV6-5 and TRBJ1-6; the D gene is possibly TRBD1 (5 bases). The germline CDR1 and CDR2 sequences are MNHEY and SVGAGI. Between the trimmed V and J ends, which lost 0 bases and 8 bases, there was a span of 11 bases. This CDR3 is 15 amino acids long.

This clone was detected only a few times. CDR3: CASSYGPSSGNTIYF. The CDR3 nucleotides are TGTGCCAGCAGTTACGGTCCGAGCTCTGGAAACACCATATATTTT. The rearrangement uses TRBV6-5 and TRBJ1-3; D is undetermined. V was pared by 2 bases and J by 0 bases, with 8 bases between. The CDR3 spans 15 residues. CDR1 and CDR2 from the germline V gene are MNHEY and SVGAGI.

This clone was seen a handful of times. The chain has TRBV5-1 and TRBJ1-1; D gene unclear. Germline-derived CDR1 and CDR2 are SGHRS and YFSETQ. The CDR3 contains 15 residues. Deletions cut 4 bases from V and 1 base from J, with 14 bases between. The CDR3 is CASSRTTDGNTEAFF. The CDR3 DNA sequence: TGCGCCAGCAGCCGGACTACCGACGGGAACACTGAAGCTTTCTTT.

V gene TRBV19 combines with J gene TRBJ1-1; 7 nucleotides agree with TRBD1. V lost 7 bases, J lost 2 bases, and 7 bases stayed unmatched. In germline, CDR1 is LNHDA, CDR2 SQIVND (reference sequence). This CDR3 comprises 14 residues. CDR3 residues: CASNQQGLNTEAFF. CDR3 in DNA: TGTGCCAGTAACCAACAGGGGCTCAACACTGAAGCTTTCTTT.

V gene TRBV7-3 combines with J gene TRBJ1-1; 8 bases are shared with TRBD1. V gave up 2 bases and J gave up 4 bases; unmatched junction bases: 3. Germline V gene lookup returns CDR1 SGHTA and CDR2 FQGTGA. CDR3 length: 14 residues. The CDR3 sequence is CASSLDRGGTEAFF. The CDR3 DNA reads TGTGCCAGCAGCTTAGACAGGGGAGGCACTGAAGCTTTCTTT.